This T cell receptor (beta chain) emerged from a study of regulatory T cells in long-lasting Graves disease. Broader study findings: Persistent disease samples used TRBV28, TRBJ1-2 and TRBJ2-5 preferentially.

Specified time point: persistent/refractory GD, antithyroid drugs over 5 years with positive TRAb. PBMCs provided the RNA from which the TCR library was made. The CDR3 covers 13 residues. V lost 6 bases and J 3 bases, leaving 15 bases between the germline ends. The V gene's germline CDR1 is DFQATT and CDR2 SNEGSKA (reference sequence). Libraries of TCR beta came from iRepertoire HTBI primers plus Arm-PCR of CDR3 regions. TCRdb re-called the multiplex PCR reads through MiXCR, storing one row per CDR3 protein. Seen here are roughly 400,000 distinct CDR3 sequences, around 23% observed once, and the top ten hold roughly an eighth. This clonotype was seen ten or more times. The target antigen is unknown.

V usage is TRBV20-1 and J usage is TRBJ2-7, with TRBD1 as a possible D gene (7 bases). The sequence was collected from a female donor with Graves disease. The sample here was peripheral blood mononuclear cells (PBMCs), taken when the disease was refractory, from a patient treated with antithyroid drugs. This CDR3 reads CSAARQGLYEQYF. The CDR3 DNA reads TGCAGTGCAGCCAGACAGGGACTCTACGAGCAGTACTTC.